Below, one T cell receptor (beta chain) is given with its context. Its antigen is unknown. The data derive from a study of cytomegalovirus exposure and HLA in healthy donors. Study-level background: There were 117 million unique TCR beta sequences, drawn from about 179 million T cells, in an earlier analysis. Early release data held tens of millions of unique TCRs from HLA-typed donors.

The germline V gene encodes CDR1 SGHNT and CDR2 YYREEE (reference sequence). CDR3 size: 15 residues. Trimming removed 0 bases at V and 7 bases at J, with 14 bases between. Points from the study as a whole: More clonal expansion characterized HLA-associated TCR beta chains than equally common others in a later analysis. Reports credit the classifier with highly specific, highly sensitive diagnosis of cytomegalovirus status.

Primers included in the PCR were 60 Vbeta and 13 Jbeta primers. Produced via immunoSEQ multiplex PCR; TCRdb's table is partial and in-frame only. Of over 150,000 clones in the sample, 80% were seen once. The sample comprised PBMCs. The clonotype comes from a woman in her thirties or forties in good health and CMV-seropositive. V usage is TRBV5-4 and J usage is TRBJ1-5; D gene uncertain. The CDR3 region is CASSLGPKGGQPQHF. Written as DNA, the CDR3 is TGTGCCAGCAGCTTGGGGCCTAAGGGAGGACAGCCCCAGCATTTT. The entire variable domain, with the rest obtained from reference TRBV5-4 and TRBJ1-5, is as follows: ETGVTQSPTHLIKTRGQQVTLRCSSQSGHNTVSWYQQALGQGPQFIFQYYREEENGRGNFPPRFSGLQFPNYSSELNVNALELDDSALYLCASSLGPKGGQPQHFGDGTRLSIL.